This passage covers 32 T cell receptor beta chains from one sample sequenced in a study of identical twins. TCRdb re-analysed the 5' RACE reads in MiXCR, keeping a single row per CDR3 protein. The sample holds a few hundred thousand distinct CDR3 sequences, under 8.5% seen once. This same sample was also taken into another study, of T cells expressing NK-cell markers.

The sequenced sample consisted of CD8+ T cells sorted from blood. The receptors derive from a woman between 18 and 30 years old in good health.

This clonotype was detected many times. This chain links TRBV7-9 with TRBJ2-7, with D maybe TRBD2 (5 bases). CDR1 is SEHNR and CDR2 is FQNEAQ in the germline V gene (reference sequence). Trimming took off 5 bases at V and 2 bases at J, with 13 bases between the two ends. CDR3 length equals 14 residues. The CDR3 loop reads CASSPLVGAYEQYF. The CDR3 nucleotides read TGTGCCAGCAGCCCCCTCGTCGGGGCCTACGAGCAGTACTTC.

This clonotype appeared many times. J is TRBJ2-1 and V is TRBV7-9, with 7 bases lining up with TRBD1. The CDR3 has 14 amino acids. Trimming removed 3 bases from V and 6 bases from J; junction bases left unmatched: 5. Germline loops: CDR1 SEHNR, CDR2 FQNEAQ (reference sequence). The CDR3 is CASSLLGQVNEQFF. CDR3 sequence (DNA): TGTGCCAGCAGCTTGCTCGGACAGGTCAATGAGCAGTTCTTC.

This clonotype showed up many times. The CDR3 sequence: CASSRLQGLLTTQYF. The CDR3, as DNA: TGCGCCAGCAGCCGTTTACAGGGGCTTTTGACGACCCAGTACTTC. The V and J genes are TRBV5-1 and TRBJ2-5; 7 nucleotides align to TRBD1. Trimming removed 4 bases from V and 7 bases from J; junction bases left unmatched: 13. This CDR3 is 15 amino acids long. Germline V gene data show CDR1 as SGHRS and CDR2 as YFSETQ.

The chain's CDR3 is CASSSPGQGNIEAFF. The CDR3 region has the DNA TGTGCCAGCAGCTCGCCGGGACAGGGGAATATTGAAGCTTTCTTT. The V gene is TRBV13, the J gene TRBJ1-1, with 10 bases aligning to TRBD1. Looked up from germline, CDR1 is PRHDT and CDR2 is FYEKMQ (reference sequence). Trimming removed 4 bases from V and 7 bases from J; junction bases left unmatched: 9. This CDR3 has 15 amino acids.

This clonotype has just a few counts. V gene TRBV19 combines with J gene TRBJ2-1, with TRBD2 identical over 13 bases. The J segment lost 11 bases and the V segment lost 3 bases, leaving 7 bases of the junction unmatched. Germline loops: CDR1 LNHDA, CDR2 SQIVND (reference sequence). This CDR3 is built from 15 residues. In DNA, the CDR3 is TGTGCCAGTAGTATCGGACTAGCGGGAGAGAATCAGCAGTTCTTC. As protein: CASSIGLAGENQQFF.

This clonotype was recorded a few times. This sequence joins TRBV3-1 and TRBJ2-7; D unclear. Germline V lookup: CDR1 LGHDT, CDR2 YNNKEL (reference sequence). The CDR3 totals 14 residues. Trimming pared 4 bases from V and 3 bases from J, leaving 13 bases between. The DNA for the CDR3 is TGTGCCAGCAGCCCCGACGGTAGGGACTACGAGCAGTACTTC. This gives the protein CASSPDGRDYEQYF.

Remarks on this clonotype: Possible read error: a much larger clone is one base away. The chain recombines TRBV12-3 or TRBV12-4 with TRBJ2-1; D may be TRBD1 (6 bases). V was cut by 3 bases and J by 13 bases, with 10 bases left in between. The CDR3 runs to 11 residues. The CDR3 nucleotides are TGTGCCAGCAGTTTCGGCAGGGGCCAGTTCTTC. This sequence encodes CASSFGRGQFF.

In its sample, this clonotype was seen a few times. This chain joins TRBV7-9 and TRBJ1-4; 8 bases align to TRBD1. In germline, CDR1 is SEHNR, CDR2 FQNEAQ (reference sequence). V gave up 5 bases and J gave up 8 bases; unmatched junction bases: 10. CDR3 size: 15 residues. Here the CDR3 DNA reads TGTGCCAGCAGCGACCGACAGGGGATGTACGAAAAACTGTTTTTT. This translates into CASSDRQGMYEKLFF.

This clonotype was counted a few times. The chain uses TRBV7-9 and TRBJ2-7; a weak D match, TRBD1 (6 bases). The V and J ends lost 8 bases and 2 bases respectively, with 19 bases between them. The CDR3 runs to 15 residues. CDR1 SEHNR and CDR2 FQNEAQ come from the germline V gene (reference sequence). The CDR3 loop is CASDSPGQGTYEQYF. For the CDR3, the DNA is TGTGCCAGCGACTCGCCAGGGCAGGGGACCTACGAGCAGTACTTC.

The table lists this clonotype with many counts. The chain joins TRBV27 to TRBJ2-1, with D uncertain. Trimming removed 7 bases at V and 7 bases at J, with 17 bases between. The germline V gene has CDR1 MNHEY and CDR2 SMNVEV (reference sequence). The CDR3 loop spans 14 amino acids. CDR3 amino acids: CASTSTLADNEQFF. For the CDR3, the DNA is TGTGCCAGCACCTCAACCTTGGCAGATAATGAGCAGTTCTTC.

The gene calls are TRBV30 and TRBJ2-2; no firm D call. The CDR3 consists of 14 residues. Trimming pared 4 bases from V and 3 bases from J, leaving 12 bases between. Germline CDR1 GTSNPN, CDR2 SVGIG (reference sequence). CDR3 in DNA: TGTGCCTGGACTAGTGGGCTGTACACCGGGGAGCTGTTTTTT. Protein product: CAWTSGLYTGELFF. Together with reference TRBV30 and TRBJ2-2, the CDR3 gives the full variable domain: SQTIHQWPATLVQPVGSPLSLECTVEGTSNPNLYWYRQAAGRGLQLLFYSVGIGQISSEVPQNLSASRPQDRQFILSSKKLLLSDSGFYLCAWTSGLYTGELFFGEGSRLTVL.

The chain has TRBV7-9 and TRBJ1-4; unclear D gene. The CDR3 runs to 16 residues. Germline lookup yields CDR1 SEHNR and CDR2 FQNEAQ (reference sequence). V lost 2 bases, J lost 0 bases, and 10 bases lay in between. CDR3 coding DNA: TGTGCCAGCAGCTTACGAGATTCCGCAACTAATGAAAAACTGTTTTTT. This codes for CASSLRDSATNEKLFF.

In its sample, this clonotype was seen a few times. This chain joins TRBV7-8 and TRBJ2-7, with 8 bases identical to TRBD2. Germline V gives CDR1 SGHVS, CDR2 FQNEAQ. The CDR3 has 14 amino acids. V shed 3 bases and J 1 base; nucleotides not matched to a gene: 2. The DNA of the CDR3 is TGTGCCAGCAGCTTCGGGACTAGATCCTACGAGCAGTACTTC. Amino acid sequence: CASSFGTRSYEQYF.

This clonotype was observed many times. CDR3 bases: TGTGCCAGCAGCCCCCCCGAGATTGACCAGTACTTC. Amino acid sequence: CASSPPEIDQYF. This chain uses TRBV11-2 with TRBJ2-5; D unclear. V lost 5 bases and J lost 10, with 14 bases in between. This CDR3 is 12 amino acids long. From germline, CDR1 is SGHAT and CDR2 FQNNGV.

The chain employs TRBV7-6 and TRBJ2-7; D ambiguous. The V and J ends lost 9 bases and 3 bases respectively, with 15 bases between them. This CDR3 has 13 residues. Germline loops: CDR1 SGHVS, CDR2 FNYEAQ. CDR3 protein: CARDPPTRYEQYF. Here the CDR3 DNA reads TGTGCCAGGGACCCTCCCACCCGCTACGAGCAGTACTTC.

The V gene is TRBV5-6, the J gene TRBJ2-1, with D unclear. V lost 4 bases and J lost 3, with 8 bases in between. CDR1 is SGHDT and CDR2 is YYEEEE in the germline V gene. The CDR3 consists of 13 residues. CDR3 residues: CASSNDNYNEQFF. CDR3 nucleotide sequence: TGTGCCAGCAGCAACGACAACTACAATGAGCAGTTCTTC.

This clonotype was found a few times. The chain carries TRBV7-2 and TRBJ1-2; the D is unclear. Trimming took off 1 base at V and 5 bases at J, with 14 bases between the two ends. Germline V gene lookup returns CDR1 SGHTA and CDR2 FQGNSA. This CDR3 has 15 residues. CDR3 bases: TGTGCCAGCAGCTTAGTGCCGGGCGTAGGGTATGGCTACACCTTC. Amino acid sequence: CASSLVPGVGYGYTF.

The V call is TRBV19, the J call TRBJ2-1, with D tentatively TRBD1 (6 bases). The V end lost 6 bases, the J end lost 9 bases, and 12 bases lay between the germline ends. The CDR3 is 12 residues long. Germline CDR1 reads LNHDA; CDR2 reads SQIVND (reference sequence). This CDR3 is CASSFRGSEQFF. The CDR3 DNA is TGTGCCAGTAGCTTCAGGGGCAGTGAGCAGTTCTTC. The whole variable domain, remainder taken from reference TRBV19 and TRBJ2-1, is DGGITQSPKYLFRKEGQNVTLSCEQNLNHDAMYWYRQDPGQGLRLIYYSQIVNDFQKGDIAEGYSVSREKKESFPLTVTSAQKNPTAFYLCASSFRGSEQFFGPGTRLTVL.

The table lists this clonotype with a few counts. The chain combines TRBV12-3 or TRBV12-4 with TRBJ1-3; D is perhaps TRBD1 (5 bases). This CDR3 has 13 residues. V was pared by 3 bases and J by 3 bases, with 6 bases between. This CDR3 is CASSLTVGNTIYF. CDR3 DNA sequence: TGTGCCAGCAGTTTGACAGTTGGAAACACCATATATTTT.

The chain recombines TRBV7-3 with TRBJ1-6; 7 positions agree with TRBD1. Per germline, CDR1 SGHTA and CDR2 FQGTGA. After removal of 5 bases from V and 7 bases from J, the junction contained 8 bases not matched to a gene. The CDR3 length is 15 residues. The CDR3 region has the DNA TGTGCCAGCAGCGCGGGGACAGCCGAGAATTCACCCCTCCACTTT. It codes for CASSAGTAENSPLHF. Together with reference TRBV7-3 and TRBJ1-6, the CDR3 gives the full variable domain: GAGVSQTPSNKVTEKGKYVELRCDPISGHTALYWYRQSLGQGPEFLIYFQGTGAADDSGLPNDRFFAVRPEGSVSTLKIQRTERGDSAVYLCASSAGTAENSPLHFGNGTRLTVT.

The chain recombines TRBV11-2 with TRBJ2-1; D might be TRBD2 (6 bases). The CDR3 is made up of 17 amino acids. Germline values: CDR1 SGHAT, CDR2 FQNNGV. V lost 5 bases and J 4 bases, leaving 21 bases between the germline ends. Written as DNA, the CDR3 is TGTGCCAGCAGCACCACTAGCCTTCCCACCCCTTACAATGAGCAGTTCTTC. Protein product: CASSTTSLPTPYNEQFF.

V and J are TRBV6-4 and TRBJ2-1, with 8 bases lining up with TRBD1. The germline V gene has CDR1 MRHNA and CDR2 SNTAGT. The CDR3 is 16 amino acids. Trimming at V came to 6 bases and at J to 9 bases, leaving 16 bases not matched to a gene. The CDR3, as DNA: TGTGCCAGCAGCCTTACCGGGACACCTGACAGGGGTGAGCAGTTCTTC. This sequence encodes CASSLTGTPDRGEQFF.

The sample holds many counts of this clonotype. This chain joins TRBV29-1 and TRBJ2-5; D gene unclear. Germline V gene data show CDR1 as SQVTM and CDR2 as ANQGSEA. The CDR3 sequence is 10 residues long. Trimming cost V 4 bases and J 3 bases, with 3 bases left between them. The DNA of the CDR3 is TGCAGCGTTGTCGAAGAGACCCAGTACTTC. It yields the protein CSVVEETQYF. Drawing the rest from reference TRBV29-1 and TRBJ2-5, the complete variable domain is SAVISQKPSRDICQRGTSLTIQCQVDSQVTMMFWYRQQPGQSLTLIATANQGSEATYESGFVIDKFPISRPNLTFSTLTVSNMSPEDSSIYLCSVVEETQYFGPGTRLLVL.

This clonotype appeared a few times. V and J are TRBV7-6 and TRBJ2-5; 9 bases are a match to TRBD2. Per the germline V gene, CDR1 is SGHVS and CDR2 is FNYEAQ. The CDR3 is 16 residues long. Germline trimming cut 6 bases from V and 4 bases from J; bases unmatched to any gene: 12. CDR3 loop: CASRGGSGSRVETQYF. The CDR3, as DNA: TGTGCCAGCAGGGGAGGTAGCGGGAGTCGCGTAGAGACCCAGTACTTC.

The CDR3 coding sequence is TGTGCTAGTGGTGTCACAGATACGCAGTATTTT. Translating gives CASGVTDTQYF. The chain is built from TRBV12-5 and TRBJ2-3; D is unresolved. Per germline, CDR1 LGHNT and CDR2 FRNRAP. The V end lost 5 bases, the J end lost 2 bases, and 2 bases lay between the germline ends. This CDR3 is built from 11 residues.

This clonotype came up a few times. The chain joins TRBV6-1 to TRBJ2-7; 11 bases map to TRBD2. The CDR3 contains 15 residues. The germline gives CDR1 MNHNS, CDR2 SASEGT. Trimming cost V 6 bases and J 2 bases; bases outside gene matches: 6. As DNA, the CDR3 is TGTGCCAGCAGAAGGACTAGCGGGCCCACCTACGAGCAGTACTTC. Translated, it gives CASRRTSGPTYEQYF.

DNA for the CDR3: TGTGCCAGCAGCAAGACGGGGACGTTCCTGAGTGAGCAGTTCTTC. Translating it yields CASSKTGTFLSEQFF. The chain carries TRBV5-8 and TRBJ2-1; the D gene could be TRBD1 or TRBD2 (5 bases each). Per germline, CDR1 SGHTS and CDR2 YDEGEE. The CDR3 loop spans 15 amino acids. Trimming removed 4 bases from V and 9 bases from J, with 20 bases in between.

Points on this clonotype: This sequence may be a read error, since a much larger clone differs from it by one base. The chain is built from TRBV7-2 and TRBJ2-7; D is perhaps TRBD1 (6 bases). The CDR3 extends over 14 amino acids. Germline loops: CDR1 SGHTA, CDR2 FQGNSA. Trimming pared 7 bases from V and 2 bases from J, leaving 15 bases between. The CDR3 is CASNPGTLTYEQYF. Written as DNA, the CDR3 is TGTGCCAGCAACCCCGGGACACTCACCTACGAGCAGTACTTC. Full variable domain (rest looked up from reference TRBV7-2 and TRBJ2-7): GAGVSQSPSNKVTEKGKDVELRCDPISGHTALYWYRQSLGQGLEFLIYFQGNSAPDKSGLPSDRFSAERTGGSVSTLTIQRTQQEDSAVYLCASNPGTLTYEQYFGPGTRLTVT.

This clonotype has at least ten counts. The rearrangement joins TRBV12-3 or TRBV12-4 to TRBJ1-3; unclear D gene. Trimming stripped 5 bases from V and 8 bases from J, with 10 bases between. This CDR3 has 12 amino acids. CDR3 in amino acids: CASSLTPYTIYF. The CDR3 region has the DNA TGTGCCAGCAGTCTCACGCCCTACACCATATATTTT.

This clonotype was recorded a few times. The chain employs TRBV13 and TRBJ2-1; D is undetermined. The CDR3 covers 16 residues. V was shortened by 5 bases and J by 0 bases, with 14 bases between the two germline ends. Germline V gene data show CDR1 as PRHDT and CDR2 as FYEKMQ (reference sequence). This chain's CDR3 is CASSLSRRPSYNEQFF. Here the CDR3 DNA reads TGTGCCAGCAGCCTATCCCGCAGGCCCTCCTACAATGAGCAGTTCTTC. The variable domain in full, with the rest retrieved from reference TRBV13 and TRBJ2-1, is AAGVIQSPRHLIKEKRETATLKCYPIPRHDTVYWYQQGPGQDPQFLISFYEKMQSDKGSIPDRFSAQQFSDYHSELNMSSLELGDSALYFCASSLSRRPSYNEQFFGPGTRLTVL.

A few counts support this clonotype. The chain links TRBV12-3 or TRBV12-4 to TRBJ2-3, with 8 bases lining up with TRBD2. CDR3 length equals 14 residues. V dropped 11 bases and J dropped 4; count of bases not matched to a gene: 11. The CDR3 bases are TGTGCCGGCTCGACTAGCGATCAGCCAGATACGCAGTATTTT. It specifies CAGSTSDQPDTQYF.

The chain carries TRBV7-8 and TRBJ2-1; 7 nucleotides line up with TRBD1. V gave up 9 bases and J gave up 0 bases; unmatched junction bases: 14. The germline V gene has CDR1 SGHVS and CDR2 FQNEAQ. The CDR3 is made up of 17 amino acids. The CDR3 here is CARSPAPGQSSYNEQFF. For the CDR3, the DNA is TGTGCCAGGAGCCCTGCGCCGGGACAGAGCTCCTACAATGAGCAGTTCTTC.